What follows is one T cell receptor (beta chain) and its context. Donors were Caucasian adults residing in Nashville, Tennessee, USA. At a deep level, the assay was run. How the authors handled the data: Junction-only sequences without quality scores came from ImmunoSEQ, so filtering differed. Profiled with immunoSEQ multiplex PCR; TCRdb holds only in-frame clones, not every one. V, J and clone size are those of that table, while D and trimming were read from the DNA. The sample includes fewer than 600,000 clones, roughly three quarters seen only once; the top ten take 12%. The CDR3 spans 16 residues. CDR1 and CDR2 from the germline V gene are SGHAT and FQNNGV. V was pared by 6 bases and J by 4 bases, with 19 bases between. This entry comes from a study of shared clonotypes between healthy human individuals.

The origin of this receptor is a woman in her forties in good health. Some clones in this sample may be carry-over from other donors' samples. The chain carries TRBV11-2 and TRBJ2-1; weak D call: TRBD2 (6 bases). The source material was PBMCs. CDR3 amino acids: CASSILTGATYNEQFF. The CDR3 DNA reads as TGTGCCAGCAGTATCCTTACGGGAGCGACATACAATGAGCAGTTCTTC. Combining the CDR3 with reference TRBV11-2 and TRBJ2-1 gives the whole variable domain EAGVAQSPRYKIIEKRQSVAFWCNPISGHATLYWYQQILGQGPKLLIQFQNNGVVDDSQLPKDRFSAERLKGVDSTLKIQPAKLEDSAVYLCASSILTGATYNEQFFGPGTRLTVL.